These T cell receptor beta chains were read from a single sample in a study of cytomegalovirus exposure and HLA in healthy donors. Method: immunoSEQ multiplex PCR; TCRdb's copy keeps in-frame clones and lacks some. In the table there are fewer than 100,000 clones, approximately 75% of which are singletons. Sequencing was carried out using PBMCs. The receptors here all came from a woman in her 40s in good health and CMV-seronegative. CDR3s include the opening cysteine and the closing phenylalanine or tryptophan. The D gene is left open where the match is weak. Some rows mark clone size as missing; the rest say once, few, many or name a class of expanded clone.

>TRBV4-2|TRBD2|TRBJ2-7|NA
TGTGCCAGCAGCCAAGGCCCAGCGGGGGGTTCGAACGAGCAGTACTTC
CASSQGPAGGSNEQYF
>TRBV27|NA|TRBJ1-6|NA
TGTGCCAGCAGTGTTATAAATTCACCCCTCCACTTT
CASSVINSPLHF
>TRBV4-1|NA|TRBJ2-2|NA
TGCGCCAGCAGCCAAGCAACCGGGGAGCTGTTTTTT
CASSQATGELFF
>TRBV25-1|TRBD1|TRBJ2-1|NA
TGTGCCAGCACCCCACCCGGGACAGGGGTCTATGAGCAGTTCTTC
CASTPPGTGVYEQFF
>TRBV5-5|NA|TRBJ1-2|NA
TGTGCCAGCAGCTTGGGCACAGGGAATGGCTACACCTTC
CASSLGTGNGYTF
>TRBV19|TRBD1|TRBJ2-5|NA
TGTGCCAGTAGTAAGACAGGGGCGGAGACCCAGTACTTC
CASSKTGAETQYF
>TRBV4-3|TRBD2|TRBJ2-1|once
TGCGCCAGCAGCCAAGGGACTAGCGGGGGTTATGAGCAGTTCTTC
CASSQGTSGGYEQFF
>TRBV10-3|NA|TRBJ1-1|NA
TGTGCCATCAGTGAGCATGGAGCGGCAGCTTTCTTT
CAISEHGAAAFF
>TRBV29-1|NA|TRBJ2-7|few
TGCAGCGTTCGGGGCGAGGGAGGTTCCTCCTACGAGCAGTACTTC
CSVRGEGGSSYEQYF
>TRBV6-5|TRBD1|TRBJ2-7|NA
TGTGCCAGCAGTTACTCCCTCGGGACAGGGAGAATAGAGCAGTACTTC
CASSYSLGTGRIEQYF
>TRBV27|NA|TRBJ2-3|NA
TGTGCCAGCAGTTTTATCCCGAGGGGGGGGGCGCGGACAGATACGCAGTATTTT
CASSFIPRGGARTDTQYF
>TRBV9|TRBD1|TRBJ1-2|NA
TGTGCCAGCAGCTCAACCGGGACAGGGTATGGCTACACCTTC
CASSSTGTGYGYTF
>TRBV30|TRBD2|TRBJ2-3|NA
TGTGCCTGGAGTAGACTAGCGGTGTATGCAGATACGCAGTATTTT
CAWSRLAVYADTQYF
>TRBV7-2|NA|TRBJ1-4|NA
TGTGCCAGCAGCCTCCAGCGGTCGACTAATGAAAAACTGTTTTTT
CASSLQRSTNEKLFF
>TRBV19|TRBD1|TRBJ1-4|once
TGTGCCAGTAGTATAGTTGGGACAGGAAACGAAAAACTGTTTTTT
CASSIVGTGNEKLFF
>TRBV9|NA|TRBJ1-2|NA
TGTGCCAGCAGTTCACGGGGGGGCAACTATGGCTACACCTTC
CASSSRGGNYGYTF
>TRBV15|TRBD1|TRBJ1-6|NA
TGTGCCACCAGCGGAGCAGGGGGCTCCTATAATTCACCCCTCCACTTT
CATSGAGGSYNSPLHF
>TRBV29-1|NA|TRBJ1-6|NA
TGCAGCGTCCGGTTAGGAGATAATTCACCCCTCCACTTT
CSVRLGDNSPLHF
>TRBV12-5|NA|TRBJ1-2|once
TGTGCTAGTGGTTTCTACTATGGCTACACCTTC
CASGFYYGYTF
>TRBV5-1|TRBD1|TRBJ2-7|NA
TGCGCCAGCAGCACCAGGGACAGGTCCTACGAGCAGTACTTC
CASSTRDRSYEQYF